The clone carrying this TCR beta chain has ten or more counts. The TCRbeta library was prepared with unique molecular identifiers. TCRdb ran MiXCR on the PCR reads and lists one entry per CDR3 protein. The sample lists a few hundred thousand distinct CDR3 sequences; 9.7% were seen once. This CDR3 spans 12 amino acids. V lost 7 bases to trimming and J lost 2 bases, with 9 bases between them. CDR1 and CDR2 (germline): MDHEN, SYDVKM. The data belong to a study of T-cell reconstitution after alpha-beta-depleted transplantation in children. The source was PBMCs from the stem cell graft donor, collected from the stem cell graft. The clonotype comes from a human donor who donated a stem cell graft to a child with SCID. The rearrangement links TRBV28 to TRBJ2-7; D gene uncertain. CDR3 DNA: TGTGCCAGCACCTCGGGCCCCTACGAGCAGTACTTC. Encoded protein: CASTSGPYEQYF.